The following is a T cell receptor beta chain sequence with its context. Its specificity is unknown. Trimming took off 1 base at V and 5 bases at J, with 20 bases between the two ends. From germline, CDR1 is SGHTA and CDR2 FQGNSA. The CDR3 is 17 residues long. The data derive from a study of T-cell memory formation after mild COVID-19. For the study at large: Most TCR clusters belonged to a single donor.

Overall study findings and caveats: CM and EM subsets held most contracting CD4+ clones; EMRA held CD8+ ones. Clones that got smaller from day 15 to 85 had even CD4/CD8, while clones growing later tipped toward CD4+.

TCRdb used MiXCR to reprocess the 5' RACE reads, holding one entry per CDR3 protein. This sample carries a few hundred thousand distinct CDR3 sequences, over 11% of them seen once, and the ten largest clones take roughly 23%. This receptor was identified in a man between 18 and 29 years old who had mild COVID-19 (a few samples of this study predate the infection). Cell type and time point are not known. Sequenced: PBMCs or a T cell subset sorted from them (not recorded which). This chain connects TRBV7-2 to TRBJ1-2, with a weak D call TRBD1 (5 bases). Written as DNA, the CDR3 is TGTGCCAGCAGCTTAGATATCGGGGGAGGACACACTTATGGCTACACCTTC. Protein product: CASSLDIGGGHTYGYTF.